This T cell receptor beta chain was identified in a study of CD8+ T cells in alopecia areata. Study findings and constraints: Many expanded lesional clones persisted in scalp and blood during tofacitinib treatment.

After isolation, RNA underwent reverse transcription to generate cDNA as the sequencing template. Clones were read by immunoSEQ multiplex PCR, and TCRdb kept only the in-frame ones, dropping some. The sample yields about 210,000 clones, approximately 72% seen once. Points on this clone: Its antigen is as yet unknown.

Trimming removed 8 bases at V and 0 bases at J, with 7 bases between. CDR1 is SQVTM, CDR2 ANQGSEA, per germline. The length of the CDR3 is 11 residues. The treatment was: oral pan-JAK inhibitor, 5-10 mg twice daily. The sequence was obtained from a human donor with alopecia areata. The sample was CD4+ T cells sorted from blood, taken at approximately week 42, from a patient treated with tofacitinib. The rearrangement uses TRBV29-1 and TRBJ2-5; no definite D call. CDR3 in DNA: TGCAGCCCCAAGAACCAAGAGACCCAGTACTTC. The encoded protein is CSPKNQETQYF.